One and the same sample provided the 16 T cell receptor beta chains below, sequenced in a study of glioma-infiltrating T cells after dendritic cell vaccination. Repertoires were generated with immunoSEQ multiplex PCR, while TCRdb's copy carries only in-frame clones and drops some. This table has approximately 100,000 clones, roughly 79% appearing once. Sequenced here: blood, sampled before dendritic cell vaccination. All receptors derive from a human donor with glioblastoma.

This rearrangement joins TRBV6-5 to TRBJ2-3, with 7 bases identical to TRBD2. The CDR3 runs 14 residues. Germline CDR1 and CDR2: MNHEY and SVGAGI. With 7 bases clipped from V and 3 bases from J, the junction kept 7 bases outside the gene matches. CDR3 residues: CASNRLAETDTQYF. CDR3 bases: TGTGCCAGCAATAGACTAGCCGAAACAGATACGCAGTATTTT.

The chain couples TRBV2 to TRBJ1-2; 9 positions match TRBD1. The CDR3 covers 12 residues. CDR1 and CDR2 from the germline V gene are SNHLY and FYNNEI. CDR3 nucleotides: TGTGAGCTAGGGACAGGGTTCTATGGCTACACCTTC. Encoded protein: CELGTGFYGYTF.

This clone was picked up a small number of times. The CDR3 spells CASSLGDTSGGTYEQYF. The CDR3, as DNA: TGTGCCAGCAGCTTGGGGGATACTAGCGGGGGAACCTACGAGCAGTACTTC. The chain has TRBV5-8 and TRBJ2-7, with 11 nucleotides matching TRBD2. Looked up from germline, CDR1 is SGHTS and CDR2 is YDEGEE. The CDR3 extends over 17 amino acids. Unmatched junction bases numbered 7, after V lost 0 bases and J lost 2 bases.

The count of this clone is one. The chain employs TRBV18 and TRBJ2-5, with 13 bases aligning to TRBD2. Losses at the gene ends were 3 bases for V and 3 bases for J; bases not matched to a gene: 4. The CDR3 totals 16 residues. Germline loops: CDR1 KGHSH, CDR2 LQKENI. CDR3 sequence: CASSPSGLAGEETQYF. CDR3 coding DNA: TGTGCCAGCTCACCTTCTGGACTAGCGGGGGAAGAGACCCAGTACTTC.

Notes on this clone: Germline and junction disagree at one end, which may indicate a read error. This chain connects TRBV30 to TRBJ1-1, with D possibly TRBD1 on 6 matching bases. The CDR3 has 13 amino acids. Germline CDR1 reads GTSNPN; CDR2 reads SVGIG (reference sequence). CDR3 loop: CACSSGGGGRKIF. The DNA for the CDR3 is TGTGCCTGTTCTTCGGGGGGCGGCGGTCGAAAAATCTTT.

About this clone: This sample also contains other DNA sequences that code for the same CDR3. This rearrangement joins TRBV7-9 to TRBJ1-5; D unresolved. The germline CDR1 and CDR2 sequences are SEHNR and FQNEAQ (reference sequence). The V end lost 5 bases, the J end lost 3 bases, and 8 bases lay between the germline ends. This CDR3 has 13 amino acids. The DNA for the CDR3 is TGTGCCAGCAGCCTCGGACTCAATCAGCCCCAGCATTTT. As protein: CASSLGLNQPQHF.

The V gene is TRBV5-1, the J gene TRBJ2-3; D is unclear. From germline, CDR1 is SGHRS and CDR2 YFSETQ. The CDR3 spans 15 residues. Trimming removed 0 bases from V and 4 bases from J, with 12 bases in between. The CDR3 loop reads CASSLGALSPDTQYF. In DNA form, the CDR3 reads TGCGCCAGCAGCTTGGGGGCCCTATCTCCAGATACGCAGTATTTT.

A note on this clone: The sample contains more than one DNA sequence encoding this CDR3. This chain uses TRBV5-1 with TRBJ1-1; D unresolved. The V end was cut by 0 bases, the J end by 7 bases, with 7 bases between. Germline CDR1 is SGHRS and CDR2 is YFSETQ. The CDR3 length is 12 residues. The CDR3: CASSLGQSEAFF. DNA for the CDR3: TGCGCCAGCAGCTTGGGACAAAGTGAAGCTTTCTTT.

The J gene is TRBJ2-1, the V gene TRBV10-1, with 7 bases identical to TRBD1. V lost 4 bases, J lost 7 bases, and 4 bases stayed unmatched. This CDR3 is 13 amino acids long. Per germline, CDR1 WNHNN and CDR2 SYGVQD (reference sequence). CDR3 sequence: CASSVARGNEQFF. The DNA for the CDR3 is TGCGCCAGCAGTGTTGCCAGGGGGAATGAGCAGTTCTTC.

The chain combines TRBV19 with TRBJ2-7; the match to TRBD1 covers 7 bases. The V and J ends lost 6 bases and 1 base, in that order; junction bases with no gene match: 3. The germline V gene has CDR1 LNHDA and CDR2 SQIVND (reference sequence). The CDR3 is made up of 13 amino acids. The CDR3 region is CASSRDSSYEQYF. The CDR3 DNA follows: TGTGCCAGTAGCCGGGACAGTTCCTACGAGCAGTACTTC.

This chain uses TRBV6-1 with TRBJ1-5; D unclear. Germline V gene data show CDR1 as MNHNS and CDR2 as SASEGT. Trimming took off 6 bases at V and 4 bases at J, with 13 bases between the two ends. The length of the CDR3 is 14 residues. CDR3 residues: CASSRAGNNQPQHF. In DNA, the CDR3 is TGTGCCAGCAGCCGAGCAGGTAATAATCAGCCCCAGCATTTT.

This clone was counted only a few times. The chain uses TRBV18 and TRBJ2-3; TRBD2 aligns across 9 bases. The length of the CDR3 is 16 residues. V trimming: 4 bases; J trimming: 1 base; junction bases outside the gene matches: 6. CDR1 KGHSH and CDR2 LQKENI come from the germline V gene. Here the CDR3 DNA reads TGTGCCAGCTCACGAATAGCGGGGGCCGGCACAGATACGCAGTATTTT. Its translation is CASSRIAGAGTDTQYF.

J is TRBJ2-7 and V is TRBV7-9; maybe TRBD1 (6 bases). V gave up 7 bases and J gave up 4 bases, with 14 bases separating them. Germline V gene sequence: CDR1 SEHNR, CDR2 FQNEAQ (reference sequence). The CDR3 totals 13 residues. CDR3 amino acids: CASTQGSLYEQYF. CDR3 DNA sequence: TGTGCCAGCACCCAGGGGTCCCTGTACGAGCAGTACTTC.

In DNA, the CDR3 is TGTGCCAGCAGCAGTGGACAGGGGAAATACGAGCAGTACTTC. Translation gives CASSSGQGKYEQYF. The V call is TRBV21-1, the J call TRBJ2-7; TRBD1 was called by the table and not checked on the DNA. TRBV21-1 is deemed a pseudogene. The CDR3 totals 14 residues.

In DNA, the CDR3 is TGTGCCAGCAGTGAAGCCCCACTAGCGGGGGACTCCTACGAGCAGTACTTC. Amino acids: CASSEAPLAGDSYEQYF. The rearrangement uses TRBV2 and TRBJ2-7; 11 bases fit TRBD2. V gave up 0 bases and J gave up 0 bases; unmatched junction bases: 4. The CDR3 has 17 amino acids. CDR1 and CDR2 from the germline V gene are SNHLY and FYNNEI.

The rearrangement uses TRBV15 and TRBJ2-1, with a possible D match to TRBD2 (6 bases). The CDR3 is made up of 11 amino acids. Trimming took off 6 bases at V and 9 bases at J, with 9 bases between the two ends. Germline V lookup: CDR1 LNHNV, CDR2 YYDKDF (reference sequence). The DNA for the CDR3 is TGTGCCACCAGACTCGGGAGTGAGCAGTTCTTC. It codes for CATRLGSEQFF.